The text below deals with one T cell receptor (beta chain). These data belong to a study of T cell changes during pregnancy in multiple sclerosis. Profiled with immunoSEQ multiplex PCR; TCRdb holds only in-frame clones, not every one. The sample has some 100,000 clones; 80% to 95% are singletons. The CDR3 sequence is 14 residues long. The V gene lost 4 bases and the J gene lost 2 bases, with 9 bases spanning the gap. CDR1 is LNHDA and CDR2 is SQIVND in the germline V gene (reference sequence). Sequencing was performed on peripheral blood, taken after pregnancy. This chain connects TRBV19 to TRBJ1-3; perhaps TRBD1 as D (5 bases). The sequence came from a female donor with multiple sclerosis, enrolled in a pregnancy study. CDR3 DNA: TGTGCCAGTAGTAGGGGGGTTCCTGGAAACACCATATATTTT. Protein product: CASSRGVPGNTIYF.